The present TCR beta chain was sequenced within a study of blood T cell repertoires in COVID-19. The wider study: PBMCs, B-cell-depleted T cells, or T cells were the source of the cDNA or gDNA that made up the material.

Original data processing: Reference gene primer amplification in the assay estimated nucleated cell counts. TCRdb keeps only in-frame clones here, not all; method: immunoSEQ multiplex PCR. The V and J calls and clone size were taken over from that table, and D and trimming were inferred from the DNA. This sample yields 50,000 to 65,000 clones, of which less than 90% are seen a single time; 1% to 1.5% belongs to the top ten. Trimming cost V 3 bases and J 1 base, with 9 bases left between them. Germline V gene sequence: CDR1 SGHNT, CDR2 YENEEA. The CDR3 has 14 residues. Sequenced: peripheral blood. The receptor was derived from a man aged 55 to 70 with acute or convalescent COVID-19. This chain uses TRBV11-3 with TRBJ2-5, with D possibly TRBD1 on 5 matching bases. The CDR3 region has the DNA TGTGCCAGCAGCTTGCCTACAGGCCAAGAGACCCAGTACTTC. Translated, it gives CASSLPTGQETQYF.